This T cell receptor beta chain appears in the sequencing data of a study of T cell repertoires in cytomegalovirus infection. Using its own MiXCR run on the reads, TCRdb lists one record per CDR3 protein. The sample has 100,000 or so distinct CDR3 sequences; around a quarter are singletons. Looked up from germline, CDR1 is SGHVS and CDR2 is FNYEAQ. Trimming stripped 4 bases from V and 2 bases from J, with 24 bases between. The CDR3 is 19 amino acids. This clonotype was detected ten times or more. The sequenced sample consisted of CD8+ T cells from PBMCs. V gene TRBV7-6 combines with J gene TRBJ2-1, with no clear D. The origin of this receptor is a human donor in good health (CMV status not recorded). Some clones in this sample may be carry-over from other donors' samples. CDR3 DNA sequence: TGTGCCAGCAGCTCCCCCTCGGAGCATACTGTTACCCCCTACAATGAGCAGTTCTTC. Residues: CASSSPSEHTVTPYNEQFF.